This T cell receptor (beta chain) appears in the sequencing data of a study of cytomegalovirus exposure and HLA in healthy donors. V was cut by 7 bases and J by 1 base, with 9 bases left in between. CDR3 size: 13 residues. Germline CDR1 is SNHLY and CDR2 is FYNNEI. This clone turned up a few times. 13 Jbeta primers and 60 Vbeta primers were used for the PCR. Here immunoSEQ multiplex PCR was the method, and the copy in TCRdb shows in-frame clones only, minus some. In the table there are approximately 140,000 clones, 80% of which are singletons. Sequencing input: PBMCs. The receptor was derived from a woman aged 40 to 50 in good health and CMV-seronegative. This rearrangement joins TRBV2 to TRBJ2-3; a weak D match, TRBD2 (5 bases). This CDR3 reads CASNGLRTDTQYF. CDR3 DNA sequence: TGTGCCAGCAACGGACTCCGCACAGATACGCAGTATTTT.